What follows describes a single T cell receptor beta chain. These data are taken from a study of blood T cell repertoires in COVID-19. For the study at large: Acute and convalescent COVID-19 samples came from the United States, Italy and Spain. Sources were T cells, B-cell-depleted T cells, or PBMCs; the material itself was cDNA or gDNA.

Repertoires were generated with immunoSEQ multiplex PCR, while TCRdb's copy carries only in-frame clones and drops some. Of tens of thousands of clones listed, 90% to 95% are singletons. Trimming took 5 bases from V and 16 from J, leaving 18 bases between them. Germline CDR1 is LNHDA and CDR2 is SQIVND (reference sequence). The CDR3 has 12 residues. This receptor was taken from a man in his 60s with acute or convalescent COVID-19. The specimen was peripheral blood. V usage is TRBV19 and J usage is TRBJ2-1; D is possibly TRBD1 (6 bases). CDR3: CASSGRDKVTFF. CDR3 in DNA: TGTGCCAGTAGTGGAAGGGACAAGGTTACCTTCTTC. The complete variable domain, with remaining parts taken from reference TRBV19 and TRBJ2-1, reads DGGITQSPKYLFRKEGQNVTLSCEQNLNHDAMYWYRQDPGQGLRLIYYSQIVNDFQKGDIAEGYSVSREKKESFPLTVTSAQKNPTAFYLCASSGRDKVTFFGPGTRLTVL.